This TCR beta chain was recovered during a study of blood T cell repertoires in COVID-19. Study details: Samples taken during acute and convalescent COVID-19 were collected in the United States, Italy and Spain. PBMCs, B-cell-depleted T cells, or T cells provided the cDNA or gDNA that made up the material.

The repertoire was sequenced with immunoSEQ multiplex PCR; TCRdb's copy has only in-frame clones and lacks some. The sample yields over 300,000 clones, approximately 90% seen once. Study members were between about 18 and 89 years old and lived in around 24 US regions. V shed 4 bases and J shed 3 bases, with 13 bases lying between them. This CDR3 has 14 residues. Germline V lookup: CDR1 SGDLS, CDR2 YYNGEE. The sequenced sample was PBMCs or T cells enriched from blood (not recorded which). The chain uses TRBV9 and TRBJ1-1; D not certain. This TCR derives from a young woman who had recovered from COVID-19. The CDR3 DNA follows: TGTGCCAGCAGCCCCGCAGAGGGTTACACTGAAGCTTTCTTT. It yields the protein CASSPAEGYTEAFF.